This entry features one TCR beta chain sequence. What it recognizes is unknown. Genomic DNA came from blood conventional CD4+ T cells gated CD25-low CD127-high. The CDR3 length is 13 residues. Per the germline V gene, CDR1 is GTSNPN and CDR2 is SVGIG (reference sequence). The V end lost 1 base, the J end lost 3 bases, and 9 bases lay between the germline ends. Sequenced by immunoSEQ multiplex PCR; TCRdb stores in-frame clones only, minus some. Of roughly 1,200 clones in the sample, about 77% were seen once. These data come from a study of regulatory and conventional T cells in RAG deficiency. On the study more broadly: CID or atypical SCID patients with hypomorphic RAG mutations often have autoimmunity. Study findings and constraints: Shannon entropy was markedly lower and Simpson indices higher in RAG-deficient patients than control T-cell subsets. Treg unique TCR beta sequences were 90 to 100-fold fewer in Omenn syndrome and CID/AS patients than controls.

The clonotype comes from a human donor with RAG deficiency presenting as severe combined immunodeficiency. The specimen sequenced was CD4+ effector T cells sorted from blood. The rearrangement links TRBV30 to TRBJ1-1, with D perhaps matching TRBD1 (6 bases). CDR3 coding DNA: TGTGCCTGGAGTGAGGGGGGAGACACTGAAGCTTTCTTT. Residues: CAWSEGGDTEAFF.